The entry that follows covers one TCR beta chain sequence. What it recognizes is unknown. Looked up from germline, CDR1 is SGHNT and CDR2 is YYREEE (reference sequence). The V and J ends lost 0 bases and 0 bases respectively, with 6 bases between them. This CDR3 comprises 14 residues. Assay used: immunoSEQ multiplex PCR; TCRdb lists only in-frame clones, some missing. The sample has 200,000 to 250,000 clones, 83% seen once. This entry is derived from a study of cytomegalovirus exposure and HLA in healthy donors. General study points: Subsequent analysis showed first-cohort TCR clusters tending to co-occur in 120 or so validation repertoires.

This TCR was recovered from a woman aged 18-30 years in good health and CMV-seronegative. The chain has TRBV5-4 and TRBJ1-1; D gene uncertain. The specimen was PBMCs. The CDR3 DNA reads TGTGCCAGCAGCTTGGAGCCCCTGAACACTGAAGCTTTCTTT. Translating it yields CASSLEPLNTEAFF.